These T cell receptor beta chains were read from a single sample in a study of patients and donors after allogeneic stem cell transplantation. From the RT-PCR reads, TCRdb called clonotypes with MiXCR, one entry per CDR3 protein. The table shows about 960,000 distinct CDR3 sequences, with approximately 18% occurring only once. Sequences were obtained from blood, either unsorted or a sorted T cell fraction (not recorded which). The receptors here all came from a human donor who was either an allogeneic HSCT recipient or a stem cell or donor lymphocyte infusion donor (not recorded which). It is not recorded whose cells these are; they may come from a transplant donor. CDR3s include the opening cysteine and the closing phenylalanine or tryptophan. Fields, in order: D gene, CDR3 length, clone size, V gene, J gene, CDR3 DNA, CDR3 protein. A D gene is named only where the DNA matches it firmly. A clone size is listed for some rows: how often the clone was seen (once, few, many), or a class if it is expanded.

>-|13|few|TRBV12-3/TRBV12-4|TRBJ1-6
TGTGCCAGCAGTTTAATTACTAATTCACCCCTCCACTTT
CASSLITNSPLHF
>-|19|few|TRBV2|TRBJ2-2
TGTGCCAGCAGTGAATCGAGGGACTGGAGTCCTAGGGACACCGGGGAGCTGTTTTTT
CASSESRDWSPRDTGELFF
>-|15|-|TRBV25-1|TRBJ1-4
TGTGCCAGCAGTGATCGGGGGGCTGGTAATGAAAAACTGTTTTTT
CASSDRGAGNEKLFF
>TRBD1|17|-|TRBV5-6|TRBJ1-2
TGTGCCAGCAGCTTGGTATCCCCTGAGACAGGGTCGGTTGGCTACACCTTC
CASSLVSPETGSVGYTF
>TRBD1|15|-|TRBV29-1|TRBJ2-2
TGCAGCGTTTGGGGGCGAGGACAGGGTGCCGGGGAGCTGTTTTTT
CSVWGRGQGAGELFF
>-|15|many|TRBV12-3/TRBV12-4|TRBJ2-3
TGTGCCAGCAGTCCCCCAGGGCACCTCACAGATACGCAGTATTTT
CASSPPGHLTDTQYF
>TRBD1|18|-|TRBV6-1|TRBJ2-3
TGTGCCAGTAAACACAGCAGAGGGCACAGGGGCGGCACAGATACGCAGTATTTT
CASKHSRGHRGGTDTQYF
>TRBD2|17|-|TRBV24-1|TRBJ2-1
TGTGCCACCAGTGATCCCCGGGTAGCGGGTTTAAACAATGAGCAGTTCTTC
CATSDPRVAGLNNEQFF
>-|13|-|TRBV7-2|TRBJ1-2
TGTGCCAGCAGCTTAGCAGGGAGCTTTGGCTACACCTTC
CASSLAGSFGYTF
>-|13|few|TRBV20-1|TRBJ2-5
TGCAGTGCTAGAGCTGAGGGAGTAGAGACCCAGTACTTC
CSARAEGVETQYF
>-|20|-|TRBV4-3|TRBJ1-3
TGCGCCAGCAGCCAGACTAGTTTTTTCACAGAGGGGATGGTTGGAAACACCATATATTTT
CASSQTSFFTEGMVGNTIYF
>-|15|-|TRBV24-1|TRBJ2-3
TGTGCCACCAGTGACCCTACCCGGCCCGCAGATACGCAGTATTTT
CATSDPTRPADTQYF
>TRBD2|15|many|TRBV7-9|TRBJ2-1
TGTGCCAGCAGCACCCTTAGCGGGAGGCACAATGAGCAGTTCTTC
CASSTLSGRHNEQFF
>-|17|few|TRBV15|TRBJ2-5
TGTGCCACCAGCAGCCGACAGATAGAAGAGTTAAGAGAGACCCAGTACTTC
CATSSRQIEELRETQYF
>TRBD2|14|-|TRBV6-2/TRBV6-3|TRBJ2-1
TGTGCCAGCACTCCACTAGCGGGAGTGGTTGAGCAGTTCTTC
CASTPLAGVVEQFF
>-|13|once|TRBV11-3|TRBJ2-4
TGTGCCAGCAGCGCGCCCCCGGGACACACGCAGTACTTC
CASSAPPGHTQYF
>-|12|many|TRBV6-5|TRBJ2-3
TGTGCCAGCAAACAGGGTAGAGATACGCAGTATTTT
CASKQGRDTQYF
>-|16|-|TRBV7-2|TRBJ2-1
TGTGCCAGCAGCCTATTAGGCGGACTCTCCTACAATGAGCAGTTCTTC
CASSLLGGLSYNEQFF
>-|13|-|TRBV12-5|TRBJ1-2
TGTGCTAGTGGTTTACGGGCAGGGGATGGCTACACCTTC
CASGLRAGDGYTF
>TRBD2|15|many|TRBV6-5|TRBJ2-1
TGTGCCAGCAGCTCCGGGACTAGCGGGAGAAATGAGCAGTTCTTC
CASSSGTSGRNEQFF
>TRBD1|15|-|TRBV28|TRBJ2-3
TGTGCCAGCAGTTCAACCGGGACAGGCACAGATACGCAGTATTTT
CASSSTGTGTDTQYF
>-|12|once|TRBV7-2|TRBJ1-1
TGTGCCAGTCGACGGAAAAACACTGAAGCTTTCTTT
CASRRKNTEAFF
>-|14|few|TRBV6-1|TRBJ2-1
TGTGCCAGCAGGGGCGTGGGAGAGGTCAATGAGCAGTTCTTC
CASRGVGEVNEQFF
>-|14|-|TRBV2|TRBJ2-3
TGTGCCAGAGGGACAGCGGGGGGCACAGATACGCAGTATTTT
CARGTAGGTDTQYF
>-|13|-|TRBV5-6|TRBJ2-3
TGTGCCAGCAGGGACGGAAGCACAGATACGCAGTATTTT
CASRDGSTDTQYF
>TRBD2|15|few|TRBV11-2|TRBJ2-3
TGTGCCAGCAGCCTTAGGACTAGCGGGATGGATACGCAGTATTTT
CASSLRTSGMDTQYF
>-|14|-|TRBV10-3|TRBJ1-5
TGTGCCATCAGTAAGGACGGTTTCAATCAGCCCCAGCATTTT
CAISKDGFNQPQHF
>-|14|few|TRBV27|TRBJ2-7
TGTGCCAGCAGTTTATCAATACAGTCCTACGAGCAGTACTTC
CASSLSIQSYEQYF
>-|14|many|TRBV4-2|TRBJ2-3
TGTGCCAGCAGCCTAAATCCTGGCACAGATACGCAGTATTTT
CASSLNPGTDTQYF
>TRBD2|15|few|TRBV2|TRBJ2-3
TGTGCCAGCAGTGATGGGACTAGCTGGGCAGATACGCAGTATTTT
CASSDGTSWADTQYF
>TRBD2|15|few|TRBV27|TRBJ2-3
TGTGCCAGCAGCCCCAGGCGGGGGGGGCGAGATACGCAGTATTTT
CASSPRRGGRDTQYF
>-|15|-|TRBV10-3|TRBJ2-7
TGTGCCATCAGTGAGTCGACGGCAGCCCGGGGCGAGCAGTACTTC
CAISESTAARGEQYF
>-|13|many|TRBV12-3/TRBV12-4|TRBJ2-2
TGTGCCAGCAGTTTGGGGGTATCCGGGGAGCTGTTTTTT
CASSLGVSGELFF
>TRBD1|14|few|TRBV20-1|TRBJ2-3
TGCAGTGCTAGAGACGACAGGGTCAAAGATACGCAGTATTTT
CSARDDRVKDTQYF
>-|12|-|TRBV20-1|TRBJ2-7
TGCAGTGTTAGGGGAACGGGAAATGAGCAGTACTTC
CSVRGTGNEQYF